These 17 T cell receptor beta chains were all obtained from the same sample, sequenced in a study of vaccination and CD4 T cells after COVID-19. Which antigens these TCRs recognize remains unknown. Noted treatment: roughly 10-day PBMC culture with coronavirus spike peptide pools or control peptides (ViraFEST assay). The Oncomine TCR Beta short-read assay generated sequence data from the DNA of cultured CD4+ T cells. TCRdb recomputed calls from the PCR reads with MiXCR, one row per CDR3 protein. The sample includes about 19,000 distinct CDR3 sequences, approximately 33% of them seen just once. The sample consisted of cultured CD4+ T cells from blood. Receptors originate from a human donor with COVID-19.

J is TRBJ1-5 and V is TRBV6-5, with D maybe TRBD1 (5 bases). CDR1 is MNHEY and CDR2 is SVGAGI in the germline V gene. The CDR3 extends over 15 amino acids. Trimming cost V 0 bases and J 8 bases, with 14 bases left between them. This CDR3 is CASSYSNRGFEPQHF. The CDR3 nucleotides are TGTGCCAGCAGTTACTCGAATAGGGGATTTGAGCCCCAGCATTTT.

CDR3 sequence (DNA): TGTGCCAGCAGCGGGAACACGGCCTACGAGCAGTACTTC. It encodes CASSGNTAYEQYF. The chain combines TRBV7-9 with TRBJ2-7; D is unresolved. V dropped 5 bases and J dropped 2 bases, with 10 bases sitting between them. CDR1 is SEHNR, CDR2 FQNEAQ, per germline (reference sequence). The CDR3 sequence is 13 residues long. The whole variable domain, filled in from reference TRBV7-9 and TRBJ2-7, reads DTGVSQNPRHKITKRGQNVTFRCDPISEHNRLYWYRQTLGQGPEFLTYFQNEAQLEKSRLLSDRFSAERPKGSFSTLEIQRTEQGDSAMYLCASSGNTAYEQYFGPGTRLTVT.

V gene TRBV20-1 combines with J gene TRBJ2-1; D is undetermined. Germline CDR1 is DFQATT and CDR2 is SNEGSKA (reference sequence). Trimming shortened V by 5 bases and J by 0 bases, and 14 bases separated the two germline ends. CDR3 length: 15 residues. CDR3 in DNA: TGCAGTGCTCCCCTAGGCCCAAGCTCCTACAATGAGCAGTTCTTC. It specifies CSAPLGPSSYNEQFF.

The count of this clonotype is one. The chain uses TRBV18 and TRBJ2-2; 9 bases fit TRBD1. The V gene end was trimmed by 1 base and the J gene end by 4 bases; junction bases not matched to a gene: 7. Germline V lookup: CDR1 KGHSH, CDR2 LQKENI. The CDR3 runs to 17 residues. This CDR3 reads CASSPQGQGSSTGELFF. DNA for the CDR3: TGTGCCAGCTCACCACAGGGACAGGGCTCAAGCACCGGGGAGCTGTTTTTT.

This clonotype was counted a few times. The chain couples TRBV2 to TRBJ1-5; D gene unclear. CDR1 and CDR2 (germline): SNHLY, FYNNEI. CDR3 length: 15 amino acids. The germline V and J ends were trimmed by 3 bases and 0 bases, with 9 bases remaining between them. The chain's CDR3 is CASSEDEHSNQPQHF. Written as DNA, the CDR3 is TGTGCCAGCAGTGAGGACGAGCATAGCAATCAGCCCCAGCATTTT.

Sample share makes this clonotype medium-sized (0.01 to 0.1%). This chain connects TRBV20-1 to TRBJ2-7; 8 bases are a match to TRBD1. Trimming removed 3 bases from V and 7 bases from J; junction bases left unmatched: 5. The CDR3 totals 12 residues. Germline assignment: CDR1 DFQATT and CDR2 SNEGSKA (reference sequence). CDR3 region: CSARTGAEEQYF. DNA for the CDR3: TGCAGTGCTAGGACAGGGGCCGAAGAGCAGTACTTC.

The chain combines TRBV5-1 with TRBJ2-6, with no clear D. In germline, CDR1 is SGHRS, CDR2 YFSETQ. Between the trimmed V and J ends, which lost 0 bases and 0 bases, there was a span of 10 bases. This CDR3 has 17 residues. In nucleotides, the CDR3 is TGCGCCAGCAGCTTGGAATCCCGGATCTCTGGGGCCAACGTCCTGACTTTC. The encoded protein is CASSLESRISGANVLTF.

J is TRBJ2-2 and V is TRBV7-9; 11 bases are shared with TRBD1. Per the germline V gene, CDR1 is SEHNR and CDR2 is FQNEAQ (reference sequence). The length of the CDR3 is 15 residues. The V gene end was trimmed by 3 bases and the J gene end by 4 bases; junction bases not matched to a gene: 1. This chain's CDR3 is CASSFGQGATGELFF. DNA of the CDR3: TGTGCCAGCAGCTTCGGACAGGGGGCCACCGGGGAGCTGTTTTTT.

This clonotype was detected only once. In DNA form, the CDR3 reads TGCAGCGTTGATGCCACGGACAGGATCACTGAAGCTTTCTTT. Its translation is CSVDATDRITEAFF. The genes are TRBV29-1 and TRBJ1-1; 7 nucleotides line up with TRBD1. The length of the CDR3 is 14 residues. The germline V gene has CDR1 SQVTM and CDR2 ANQGSEA. J lost 4 bases, V lost 3 bases, and 8 bases had no gene match.

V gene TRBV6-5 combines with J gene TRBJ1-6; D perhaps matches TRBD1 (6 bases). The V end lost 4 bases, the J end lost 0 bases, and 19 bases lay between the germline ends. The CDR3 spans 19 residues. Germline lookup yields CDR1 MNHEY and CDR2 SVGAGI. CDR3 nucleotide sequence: TGTGCCAGCAGTTCCCCAAGGCCCGGGACATACTCCTATAATTCACCCCTCCACTTT. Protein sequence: CASSSPRPGTYSYNSPLHF.

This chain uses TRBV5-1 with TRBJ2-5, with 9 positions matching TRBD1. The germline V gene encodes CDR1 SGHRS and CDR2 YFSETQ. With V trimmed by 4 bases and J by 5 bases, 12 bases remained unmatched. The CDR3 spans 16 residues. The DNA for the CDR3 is TGCGCCAGCAGCGAAGGGACAGGGACAGGAAGGGAGACCCAGTACTTC. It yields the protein CASSEGTGTGRETQYF.

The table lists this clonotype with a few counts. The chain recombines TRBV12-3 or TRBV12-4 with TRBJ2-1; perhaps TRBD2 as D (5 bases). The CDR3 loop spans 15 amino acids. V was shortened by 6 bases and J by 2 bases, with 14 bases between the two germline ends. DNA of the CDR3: TGTGCCAGCAGACCGGCGGGTCGTACCTACAATGAGCAGTTCTTC. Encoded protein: CASRPAGRTYNEQFF.

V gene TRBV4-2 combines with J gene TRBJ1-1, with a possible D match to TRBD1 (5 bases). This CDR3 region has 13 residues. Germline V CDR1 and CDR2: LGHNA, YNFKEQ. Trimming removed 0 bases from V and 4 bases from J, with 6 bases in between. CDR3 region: CASSQEGRTEAFF. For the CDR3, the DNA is TGTGCCAGCAGCCAAGAGGGACGCACTGAAGCTTTCTTT.

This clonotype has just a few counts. CDR3 loop: CASSPGQGATNEKLFF. Here the CDR3 DNA reads TGTGCCAGCAGCCCTGGACAGGGGGCAACTAATGAAAAACTGTTTTTT. The J gene is TRBJ1-4, the V gene TRBV7-6; 10 nucleotides match TRBD1. J was trimmed by 0 bases and V by 5 bases; bases with no gene match: 3. CDR1 is SGHVS, CDR2 FNYEAQ, per germline. This CDR3 is built from 16 residues.

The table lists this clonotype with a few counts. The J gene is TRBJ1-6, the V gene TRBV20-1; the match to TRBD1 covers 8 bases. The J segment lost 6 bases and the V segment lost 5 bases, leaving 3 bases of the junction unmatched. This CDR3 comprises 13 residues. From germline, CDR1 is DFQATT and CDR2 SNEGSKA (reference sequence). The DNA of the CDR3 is TGCAGTGCTCAGGACAGGGCTAATTCACCCCTCCACTTT. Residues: CSAQDRANSPLHF.

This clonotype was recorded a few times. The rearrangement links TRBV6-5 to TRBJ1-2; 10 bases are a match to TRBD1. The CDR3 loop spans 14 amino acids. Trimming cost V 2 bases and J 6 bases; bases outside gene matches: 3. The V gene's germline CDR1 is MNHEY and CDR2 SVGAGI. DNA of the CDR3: TGTGCCAGCAGTTACAGGGACAGGGGAAATGGCTACACCTTC. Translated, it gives CASSYRDRGNGYTF.

CDR3 amino acids: CATSATGDYGYTF. CDR3 nucleotides: TGTGCCACCAGCGCGACAGGGGACTATGGCTACACCTTC. The chain links TRBV24-1 to TRBJ1-2, with 8 bases that match TRBD1. CDR1 is KGHDR, CDR2 SFDVKD, per germline. The CDR3 has 13 amino acids. J gave up 3 bases and V 7 bases, and 3 bases lay outside the gene matches.